The 26 T cell receptor beta chains below were found in one sample sequenced in a study of cytomegalovirus exposure and HLA in healthy donors (dated by TCRdb to about 2017). The library was obtained by the immunoSEQ multiplex PCR assay. For the multiplex PCR, a mixture combining 60 forward primers for TCR Vbeta segments and 13 reverse primers for TCR Jbeta segments was used. TCRdb's version of the immuneACCESS table is confined to in-frame rearrangements and falls short of the full clone set. An unresolved V gene accounts for under half of the shortfall where checked; the remainder is of unknown origin. Here the sample has around 150,000 clones; over 60% occur a single time. The top ten constitute more than 2.5% of the sample. Sequencing was carried out using PBMCs. These TCRs come from a woman aged 30 to 39 in good health and CMV-seronegative.

V gene TRBV6-5 combines with J gene TRBJ2-7; D is possibly TRBD2 (5 bases). This CDR3 is 14 amino acids long. Per the germline V gene, CDR1 is MNHEY and CDR2 is SVGAGI. V lost 2 bases and J 7 bases, leaving 15 bases between the germline ends. The CDR3 region is CASSYRDRFWEQYF. DNA of the CDR3: TGTGCCAGCAGTTACCGGGATCGCTTTTGGGAGCAGTACTTC.

The chain joins TRBV15 to TRBJ2-2; D may be TRBD1 (6 bases). The germline V gene encodes CDR1 LNHNV and CDR2 YYDKDF (reference sequence). V lost 3 bases and J 5 bases, leaving 13 bases between the germline ends. This CDR3 is 15 amino acids long. CDR3 in amino acids: CATSRERTVTGELFF. The CDR3, as DNA: TGTGCCACCAGCAGGGAACGGACAGTTACCGGGGAGCTGTTTTTT.

This clone was observed a few times. This chain joins TRBV29-1 and TRBJ2-5; 10 positions agree with TRBD2. This CDR3 is 16 amino acids long. Germline V gene data show CDR1 as SQVTM and CDR2 as ANQGSEA. The J segment lost 2 bases and the V segment lost 3 bases, leaving 9 bases of the junction unmatched. This CDR3 reads CSVEGTSGVPQETQYF. CDR3 sequence (DNA): TGCAGCGTTGAGGGCACTAGCGGGGTACCACAAGAGACCCAGTACTTC.

The chain couples TRBV2 to TRBJ2-3; TRBD1 matches 8 bases. The CDR3 totals 14 residues. Germline V gene lookup returns CDR1 SNHLY and CDR2 FYNNEI. The V segment lost 6 bases and the J segment 2 bases; nucleotides outside the gene matches: 4. CDR3 DNA sequence: TGTGCCAGCAGATCAGGGGGCCCCACAGATACGCAGTATTTT. Amino acids: CASRSGGPTDTQYF.

The gene calls are TRBV28 and TRBJ2-7; TRBD1 matches 7 bases. Germline CDR1 is MDHEN and CDR2 is SYDVKM. CDR3 length equals 15 residues. With V trimmed by 6 bases and J by 0 bases, 8 bases remained unmatched. The CDR3 reads CASSRTGLSSYEQYF. The CDR3 nucleotides read TGTGCCAGCAGCAGGACAGGACTGAGCTCCTACGAGCAGTACTTC.

This sequence joins TRBV18 and TRBJ1-1, with unresolved D. The CDR3 loop spans 13 amino acids. Per the germline V gene, CDR1 is KGHSH and CDR2 is LQKENI. Trimming took 6 bases from V and 7 from J, leaving 15 bases between them. CDR3 sequence: CASSPKLSNEAFF. In nucleotides, the CDR3 is TGTGCCAGCTCCCCTAAGCTGTCAAATGAAGCTTTCTTT.

The chain uses TRBV4-2 and TRBJ1-2; maybe TRBD1 (5 bases). CDR3 size: 13 residues. The germline V gene has CDR1 LGHNA and CDR2 YNFKEQ. V was clipped by 4 bases and J by 6 bases, with 12 bases between them. Written as DNA, the CDR3 is TGTGCCAGCAGCCCCAATTTGGGGCATGGCTACACCTTC. Protein: CASSPNLGHGYTF.

This rearrangement joins TRBV6-6 to TRBJ2-1; 11 nucleotides agree with TRBD2. Germline V CDR1 and CDR2: MNHNY, SVGAGI (reference sequence). The CDR3 extends over 15 amino acids. The V segment lost 9 bases and the J segment 0 bases; nucleotides outside the gene matches: 4. The CDR3 reads CARRLAGSSYNEQFF. CDR3 sequence (DNA): TGTGCCAGACGACTAGCGGGGTCCTCCTACAATGAGCAGTTCTTC.

The rearrangement uses TRBV7-9 and TRBJ1-1; the match to TRBD1 covers 12 bases. Germline V gene data show CDR1 as SEHNR and CDR2 as FQNEAQ (reference sequence). J gave up 3 bases and V 5 bases, and 7 bases lay outside the gene matches. CDR3 length equals 16 residues. CDR3 nucleotides: TGTGCCAGCAGCATCCGGGACAGGGGGCTAGACACTGAAGCTTTCTTT. Translating gives CASSIRDRGLDTEAFF. The variable domain in full, completed from reference TRBV7-9 and TRBJ1-1, reads DTGVSQNPRHKITKRGQNVTFRCDPISEHNRLYWYRQTLGQGPEFLTYFQNEAQLEKSRLLSDRFSAERPKGSFSTLEIQRTEQGDSAMYLCASSIRDRGLDTEAFFGQGTRLTVV.

This sequence joins TRBV28 and TRBJ1-1; 11 bases fit TRBD1. The CDR3 length is 16 residues. Trimming at V came to 6 bases and at J to 0 bases, leaving 6 bases not matched to a gene. The germline V gene encodes CDR1 MDHEN and CDR2 SYDVKM. The CDR3 nucleotides are TGTGCCAGCAGGCCGGGACAGGGGGGGGTGAACACTGAAGCTTTCTTT. Amino acids: CASRPGQGGVNTEAFF.

The chain links TRBV18 to TRBJ2-1; D remains ambiguous. The CDR3 sequence is 12 residues long. Germline-derived CDR1 and CDR2 are KGHSH and LQKENI. Trimming shortened V by 3 bases and J by 6 bases, and 6 bases separated the two germline ends. The CDR3 is CASSPDSNEQFF. CDR3 DNA sequence: TGTGCCAGCTCACCTGACTCCAATGAGCAGTTCTTC.

The chain combines TRBV20-1 with TRBJ1-1, with D hard to call. In germline, CDR1 is DFQATT, CDR2 SNEGSKA (reference sequence). Trimming took 5 bases from V and 2 from J, leaving 6 bases between them. The CDR3 consists of 11 residues. In nucleotides, the CDR3 is TGCAGTGCTCCCTACAACACTGAAGCTTTCTTT. Its translation: CSAPYNTEAFF.

The chain is built from TRBV9 and TRBJ1-4; D not resolved. The CDR3 length is 15 residues. Germline V lookup: CDR1 SGDLS, CDR2 YYNGEE. The V end was cut by 0 bases, the J end by 8 bases, with 14 bases between. The CDR3 is CASSVAGRRKEKLFF. Written as DNA, the CDR3 is TGTGCCAGCAGCGTAGCTGGGAGGAGAAAGGAAAAACTGTTTTTT.

The genes are TRBV7-2 and TRBJ2-2; unclear D gene. V lost 1 base and J 7 bases, leaving 7 bases between the germline ends. The CDR3 is 13 residues long. Germline V gene lookup returns CDR1 SGHTA and CDR2 FQGNSA. In DNA form, the CDR3 reads TGTGCCAGCAGCTTAGTGTCCAACGGGGAGCTGTTTTTT. It codes for CASSLVSNGELFF. The whole variable domain, remainder taken from reference TRBV7-2 and TRBJ2-2, is GAGVSQSPSNKVTEKGKDVELRCDPISGHTALYWYRQSLGQGLEFLIYFQGNSAPDKSGLPSDRFSAERTGGSVSTLTIQRTQQEDSAVYLCASSLVSNGELFFGEGSRLTVL.

The chain uses TRBV5-1 and TRBJ1-4; 8 bases match TRBD1. The germline V gene encodes CDR1 SGHRS and CDR2 YFSETQ. The CDR3 has 14 amino acids. V shed 3 bases, J shed 8 bases, and the junction held 6 bases outside the gene matches. CDR3 amino acids: CASSSPTGDEKLFF. The CDR3 DNA sequence: TGCGCCAGCAGCTCCCCGACAGGGGACGAAAAACTGTTTTTT.

This clone has a handful of counts. The chain uses TRBV28 and TRBJ2-7; D is unclear. Germline V lookup: CDR1 MDHEN, CDR2 SYDVKM. This CDR3 spans 13 amino acids. Trimming removed 4 bases at V and 2 bases at J, with 9 bases between. As DNA, the CDR3 is TGTGCCAGCAGTTATATTCCTCCCTACGAGCAGTACTTC. It translates to CASSYIPPYEQYF. The full variable domain, in which reference TRBV28 and TRBJ2-7 provide the parts outside the CDR3, is DVKVTQSSRYLVKRTGEKVFLECVQDMDHENMFWYRQDPGLGLRLIYFSYDVKMKEKGDIPEGYSVSREKKERFSLILESASTNQTSMYLCASSYIPPYEQYFGPGTRLTVT.

V is TRBV7-9 and J is TRBJ1-6, with D possibly TRBD1 on 5 matching bases. Per germline, CDR1 SEHNR and CDR2 FQNEAQ (reference sequence). V lost 5 bases to trimming and J lost 11 bases, with 13 bases between them. This CDR3 is built from 13 residues. The CDR3 protein is CASSPGSSTPLHF. The CDR3 DNA reads as TGTGCCAGCAGCCCAGGGTCCAGTACACCCCTCCACTTT.

This clone appeared once. This rearrangement joins TRBV19 to TRBJ2-7, with 10 bases matching TRBD1. The CDR3 sequence is 14 residues long. Germline V gene data show CDR1 as LNHDA and CDR2 as SQIVND (reference sequence). V lost 9 bases and J lost 3; bases outside the gene matches: 8. For the CDR3, the DNA is TGTGCCAGCGCTATAGGACAGGGGGTCTACGAGCAGTACTTC. It yields the protein CASAIGQGVYEQYF.

The rearrangement links TRBV18 to TRBJ1-1; D unresolved. This CDR3 contains 13 residues. Germline assignment: CDR1 KGHSH and CDR2 LQKENI. Trimming cost V 2 bases and J 8 bases, with 12 bases left between them. The chain's CDR3 is CASSPGRVGEAFF. CDR3 DNA: TGTGCCAGCTCACCAGGGAGGGTCGGAGAAGCTTTCTTT.

This clone was observed a handful of times. The rearrangement uses TRBV4-3 and TRBJ2-7, with D perhaps TRBD2 (6 bases). CDR1 is LGHNA, CDR2 YSLEER, per germline. CDR3 length: 16 residues. Trimming removed 4 bases at V and 0 bases at J, with 16 bases between. CDR3 in amino acids: CASSLSALGGSYEQYF. Here the CDR3 DNA reads TGCGCCAGCAGCCTCTCTGCCCTGGGGGGCTCCTACGAGCAGTACTTC.

A few counts support this clone. Germline is not matched at one junction end, which may reflect a read error. The chain uses TRBV7-7 and TRBJ2-2; TRBD2 is a possible D gene (5 bases). The CDR3 has 14 amino acids. Germline V gene sequence: CDR1 SSHAT, CDR2 FNYEAQ (reference sequence). In DNA, the CDR3 is TGTGCTAGCAGCACCGACCGGGGCACCGGGGAGCTGTTTTTT. It specifies CASSTDRGTGELFF. Combining the CDR3 with reference TRBV7-7 and TRBJ2-2 gives the whole variable domain GAGVSQSPRYKVTKRGQDVTLRCDPISSHATLYWYQQALGQGPEFLTYFNYEAQPDKSGLPSDRFSAERPEGSISTLTIQRTEQRDSAMYRCASSTDRGTGELFFGEGSRLTVL.

The V call is TRBV5-4, the J call TRBJ1-2; 7 bases are a match to TRBD1. The ends lost 4 bases at V and 7 bases at J; junction bases unmatched: 4. The germline CDR1 and CDR2 sequences are SGHNT and YYREEE (reference sequence). CDR3 size: 12 residues. In nucleotides, the CDR3 is TGTGCCAGCAGCCCGGGACAGCTTGGCTACACCTTC. Its protein is CASSPGQLGYTF.

Comments on this clone: One junction end does not reproduce the germline sequence, and a read error may be involved. V usage is TRBV9 and J usage is TRBJ1-1; D unclear. CDR3 length: 15 amino acids. CDR1 is SGDLS, CDR2 YYNGEE, per germline. The CDR3 DNA sequence: TGTGCCGGCAGCCCCACCTCGGACGGACTCACTGAAGCTTTCTTT. It encodes CAGSPTSDGLTEAFF.

The sample holds one count of this clone. The genes are TRBV28 and TRBJ2-6; TRBD1 matches 8 bases. With V trimmed by 6 bases and J by 4 bases, 5 bases remained unmatched. The CDR3 length is 15 residues. CDR1 is MDHEN and CDR2 is SYDVKM in the germline V gene. DNA of the CDR3: TGTGCCAGCAGCCAGACAGGGGAGGGGGCCAACGTCCTGACTTTC. Protein product: CASSQTGEGANVLTF. Full variable domain (rest looked up from reference TRBV28 and TRBJ2-6): DVKVTQSSRYLVKRTGEKVFLECVQDMDHENMFWYRQDPGLGLRLIYFSYDVKMKEKGDIPEGYSVSREKKERFSLILESASTNQTSMYLCASSQTGEGANVLTFGAGSRLTVL.

The J gene is TRBJ2-2, the V gene TRBV27, with 7 bases fitting TRBD2. V was clipped by 0 bases and J by 6 bases; unmatched bases: 7. The length of the CDR3 is 16 residues. The V gene's germline CDR1 is MNHEY and CDR2 SMNVEV (reference sequence). CDR3 loop: CASSLSPGLRAGELFF. As DNA, the CDR3 is TGTGCCAGCAGTTTATCGCCGGGACTACGCGCCGGGGAGCTGTTTTTT.

The V gene is TRBV27, the J gene TRBJ2-2; 7 bases match TRBD1. Germline V gene lookup returns CDR1 MNHEY and CDR2 SMNVEV (reference sequence). V was clipped by 2 bases and J by 3 bases; unmatched bases: 0. CDR3 length: 14 residues. CDR3: CASSLQGDTGELFF. The CDR3 DNA is TGTGCCAGCAGTTTACAGGGGGACACCGGGGAGCTGTTTTTT.